The TCR beta chain described here comes from a study of monozygotic twins with inflammatory bowel disease. General study points: On the inverse Simpson index, IBD patients scored lower for TCRbeta diversity than healthy co-twins.

Molecular identifiers with 6-nucleotide sample barcodes were added during cDNA synthesis via template switching. From its re-call of the 5' RACE reads, TCRdb lists each CDR3 protein once, without DNA. The record lists about 210,000 distinct CDR3 sequences, of which the ten most abundant hold 1.6%. The CDR3 consists of 14 residues. Germline V gene data show CDR1 as SEHNR and CDR2 as FQNEAQ (reference sequence). As regards this clonotype: Its antigen is still unknown.

The sequenced sample was blood. The receptor was derived from a human donor with ulcerative colitis or Crohn's disease, or a healthy co-twin of an affected twin (not recorded which). V gene TRBV7-9 combines with J gene TRBJ1-3; TCRdb's assignment of TRBD1 cannot be checked, as there is no DNA. This CDR3 reads CASSPRTGGNTIYF.